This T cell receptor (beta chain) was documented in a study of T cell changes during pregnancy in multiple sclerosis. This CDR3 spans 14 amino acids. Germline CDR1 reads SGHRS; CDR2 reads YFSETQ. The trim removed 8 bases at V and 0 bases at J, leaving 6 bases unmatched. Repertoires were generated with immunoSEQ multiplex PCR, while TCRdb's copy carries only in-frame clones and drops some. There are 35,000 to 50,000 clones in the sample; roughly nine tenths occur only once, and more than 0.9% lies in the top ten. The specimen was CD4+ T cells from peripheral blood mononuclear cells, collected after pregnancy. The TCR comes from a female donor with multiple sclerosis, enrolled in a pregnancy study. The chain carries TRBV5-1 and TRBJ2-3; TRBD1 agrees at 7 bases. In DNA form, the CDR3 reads TGCGCCAGTACAGGGGTGCCCAGCACAGATACGCAGTATTTT. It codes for CASTGVPSTDTQYF.